These T cell receptor beta chains were read from a single sample in a study of OX40 agonist ivuxolimab in advanced cancers. TCRdb's table, derived via immunoSEQ multiplex PCR, lists solely in-frame clones and lacks some. The table records some 18,000 clones, around 82% of them present only once. The input for sequencing was CD4+ or CD8+ T cells sorted from blood, taken in a trial of the OX40 agonist ivuxolimab. These receptors were collected from an adult with an advanced solid tumor such as melanoma, head and neck, liver or kidney cancer. The CDR3 runs from the conserved cysteine through the conserved F or W.

v_call	j_call	cdr3_aa
TRBV5-8	TRBJ2-7	CASSLGIASATYEQYF
TRBV28	TRBJ2-1	CASSSLAGEYNEQFF
TRBV6-5	TRBJ2-1	CASYRGLGSYNEQFF
TRBV28	TRBJ2-7	CASSRVGSSYEQYF
TRBV4-1	TRBJ2-2	CASSHSANTGELFF
TRBV6-4	TRBJ2-3	CASSATGTSGTDTQYF
TRBV7-9	TRBJ2-3	CASSLVTGAWADTQYF
TRBV13	TRBJ2-5	CASSLGRQETQYF
TRBV6-1	TRBJ1-6	CASSELEQGVSYNSPLHF
TRBV10-1	TRBJ1-1	CASSSRGDTEAFF
TRBV4-3	TRBJ2-2	CASSQEGNTGELFF
TRBV25-1	TRBJ2-7	CASSLSYEQYF
TRBV9	TRBJ2-1	CASSVSGLNEQFF
TRBV7-8	TRBJ2-5	CASSRGRGPKETQYF
TRBV4-1	TRBJ1-6	CASSQLIYGPRENSPLHF
TRBV29-1	TRBJ2-1	CSVEPGDYEQFF
TRBV6-1	TRBJ1-3	CASSGFRVSGNTIYF
TRBV5-4	TRBJ2-3	CASSLAEREDTDTQYF
TRBV7-9	TRBJ1-2	CASSSELYYGYTF
TRBV27	TRBJ1-5	CASSLWSNNQPQHF
TRBV11-2	TRBJ2-2	CASSLVMGANTGELFF
TRBV7-9	TRBJ2-7	CASSERGEGYEQYF
TRBV2	TRBJ2-1	CASSARDIVDNEQFF
TRBV11-2	TRBJ2-7	CASSLGGGQYF
TRBV4-1	TRBJ1-4	CASSPLRAYNEKLFF
TRBV5-5	TRBJ2-7	CASSLEDSLNYEQYF
TRBV4-2	TRBJ1-1	CASSQNSLQNTEAFF
TRBV30	TRBJ1-2	CAWRPGLRGGYTF
TRBV13	TRBJ2-7	CASSHGVAFYEQYF
TRBV7-9	TRBJ2-1	CASSVRQGINNEQFF
TRBV7-9	TRBJ2-1	CASSHRSGSSYNEQFF
TRBV4-1	TRBJ2-1	CASSPQLGDEQFF
TRBV27	TRBJ1-3	CASRGQGSGNTIYF
TRBV27	TRBJ1-1	CASRLPPGGEAFF
TRBV7-9	TRBJ2-1	CASSLGTGEQFF
TRBV2	TRBJ2-1	CASIIASSSYNEQFF
TRBV27	TRBJ1-5	CASRLQGYSNQPQHF